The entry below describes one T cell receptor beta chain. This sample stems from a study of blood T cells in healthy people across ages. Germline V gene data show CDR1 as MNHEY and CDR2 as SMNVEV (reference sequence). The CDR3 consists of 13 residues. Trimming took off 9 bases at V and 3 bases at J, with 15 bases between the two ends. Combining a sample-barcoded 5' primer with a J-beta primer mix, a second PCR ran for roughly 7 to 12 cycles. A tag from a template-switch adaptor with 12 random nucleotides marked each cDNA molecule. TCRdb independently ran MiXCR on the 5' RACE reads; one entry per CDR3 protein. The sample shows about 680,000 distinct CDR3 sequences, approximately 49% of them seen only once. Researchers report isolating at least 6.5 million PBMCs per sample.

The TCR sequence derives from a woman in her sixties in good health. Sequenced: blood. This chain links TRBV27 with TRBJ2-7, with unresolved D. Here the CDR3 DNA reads TGTGCCAGTCGCCAGACTGATCGCTACGAGCAGTACTTC. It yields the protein CASRQTDRYEQYF.